This T cell receptor beta chain originates from a study of beta chain features in type 1 diabetes. The overall study: The number of sorted cells examined across all samples was approximately 110,000,000. Whole-study results and caveats: TCRB CDR3 length was moderately but significantly reduced in all four CD4+ subsets of Type 1 diabetes patients. A definitive answer on HLA type influencing TCRB rearrangement was not reached here.

With V trimmed by 6 bases and J by 5 bases, 5 bases remained unmatched. There are 15 residues in the CDR3. Germline V gene data show CDR1 as MDHEN and CDR2 as SYDVKM. Isolated RNA was reverse transcribed in full, so expressed TCRB transcripts were sequenced. This table comes from immunoSEQ multiplex PCR, and its TCRdb copy is limited to in-frame clones, with some not included. The data show some 360,000 clones, roughly 9.8% seen once. Remarks on this clone: Its antigen is not known.

A heparinised blood draw that averaged roughly 100 mL was obtained once from each donor. This chain joins TRBV28 and TRBJ2-1; 12 nucleotides align to TRBD2. Material: central memory CD4+ T cells from blood. The receptor's source is a young man with type 1 diabetes. CDR3 amino acids: CASSELAGGHNEQFF. The CDR3 coding sequence is TGTGCCAGCAGCGAACTAGCGGGAGGCCACAATGAGCAGTTCTTC.